What follows is one TCR beta chain and its context. Indicated time point: blood 2 weeks post-SBRT. The treatment: 15 Gy SBRT to primary tumor, nephrectomy 4 weeks later. Blood was sampled at baseline, 2 weeks and 4 weeks after SBRT. The sample belongs to a study of radiation and T cells in renal cell carcinoma. Germline V gene data show CDR1 as MNHEY and CDR2 as SMNVEV (reference sequence). The V gene lost 8 bases and the J gene lost 7 bases, with 11 bases spanning the gap. The CDR3 covers 11 residues. TCRdb's table, derived via immunoSEQ multiplex PCR, lists solely in-frame clones and lacks some. The data contain 100,000 to 150,000 clones, around 85% of them singletons.

The TCR was taken from a man in his fifties or sixties with renal cell carcinoma. The chain is built from TRBV27 and TRBJ1-2; possibly TRBD1 for D (6 bases). The sequencing here drew on blood, taken from a patient whose treatment included radiotherapy and nephrectomy. CDR3 sequence reads: CASGGGVGYTF. For the CDR3, the DNA is TGTGCCAGCGGGGGCGGAGTTGGCTACACCTTC.